Below are 5 T cell receptor beta chains sequenced from a single sample in a study of cytomegalovirus exposure and HLA in healthy donors. A multiplex PCR was run with 60 Vbeta primers and 13 Jbeta primers. Libraries were prepared by immunoSEQ multiplex PCR; TCRdb keeps only in-frame clonotypes and omits some of them. Altogether about 110,000 clones are present, 73% being singletons, with the ten largest covering approximately 3.8%. Sequencing used PBMCs. The receptors were gathered from a middle-aged woman in good health and CMV-seronegative.

The J gene is TRBJ2-5, the V gene TRBV4-2, with 7 nucleotides matching TRBD2. Near its end, the DNA agrees better with TRBJ2-7, so the J call may be wrong. The CDR3 loop spans 14 amino acids. Germline V lookup: CDR1 LGHNA, CDR2 YNFKEQ. The CDR3 DNA sequence: TGTGCCAGCAGCCAAGTGGCAGGGAGGGACGAGCAGTACTTC. Translated, it gives CASSQVAGRDEQYF.

This clone has a single count. This chain uses TRBV5-6 with TRBJ1-4; TRBD1 might be the D (5 bases). The CDR3 covers 15 residues. Trimming shortened V by 1 base and J by 6 bases, and 13 bases separated the two germline ends. Germline values: CDR1 SGHDT, CDR2 YYEEEE. Here the CDR3 reads CASSLQGSFDEKLFF. CDR3 bases: TGTGCCAGCAGCTTGCAGGGCAGCTTCGATGAAAAACTGTTTTTT.

The V call is TRBV5-4, the J call TRBJ1-6; 11 bases map to TRBD1. The CDR3 is 16 amino acids. The V and J ends lost 4 bases and 13 bases, in that order; junction bases with no gene match: 13. Germline V gene data show CDR1 as SGHNT and CDR2 as YYREEE (reference sequence). In DNA, the CDR3 is TGTGCCAGCAGCCCAGCTCCCGGGACAGGGGGAGCCCCCCTCCACTTT. Protein: CASSPAPGTGGAPLHF.

Only a few counts were recorded for this clone. This rearrangement joins TRBV7-3 to TRBJ2-3; D perhaps matches TRBD1 (8 bases). There are 16 residues in the CDR3. The V end lost 4 bases, the J end lost 6 bases, and 20 bases lay between the germline ends. In germline, CDR1 is SGHTA, CDR2 FQGTGA. The CDR3: CASSSRTGQGGDTQYF. CDR3 bases: TGTGCCAGCAGCTCACGGACAGGACAGGGAGGGGATACGCAGTATTTT. Together with reference TRBV7-3 and TRBJ2-3, the CDR3 gives the full variable domain: GAGVSQTPSNKVTEKGKYVELRCDPISGHTALYWYRQSLGQGPEFLIYFQGTGAADDSGLPNDRFFAVRPEGSVSTLKIQRTERGDSAVYLCASSSRTGQGGDTQYFGPGTRLTVL.

The V gene is TRBV29-1, the J gene TRBJ2-7, with D possibly matching TRBD1 (6 bases). The CDR3 runs 15 residues. Germline CDR1 SQVTM, CDR2 ANQGSEA. Trimming took 0 bases from V and 0 from J, leaving 12 bases between them. As DNA, the CDR3 is TGCAGCGTTGAAGATCCCGAAGGGGGCTCCTACGAGCAGTACTTC. Its protein is CSVEDPEGGSYEQYF.